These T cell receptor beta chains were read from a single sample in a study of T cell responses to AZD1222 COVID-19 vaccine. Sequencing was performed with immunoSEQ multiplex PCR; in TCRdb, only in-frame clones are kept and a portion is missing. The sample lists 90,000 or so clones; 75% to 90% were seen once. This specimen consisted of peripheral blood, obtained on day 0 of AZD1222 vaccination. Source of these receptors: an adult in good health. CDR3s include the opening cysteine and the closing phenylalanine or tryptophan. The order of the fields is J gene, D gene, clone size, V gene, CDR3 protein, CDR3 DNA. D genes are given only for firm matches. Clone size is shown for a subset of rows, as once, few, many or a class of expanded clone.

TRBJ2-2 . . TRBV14 CASSHNLWGRDTGELFF TGTGCCAGCAGCCACAATTTGTGGGGTCGGGACACCGGGGAGCTGTTTTTT
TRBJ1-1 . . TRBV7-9 CASSPSSGSSEAFF TGTGCCAGCAGCCCCTCTTCAGGGTCTTCTGAAGCTTTCTTT
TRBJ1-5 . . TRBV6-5 CASSLGRGSNQPQHF TGTGCCAGCAGCCTTGGGAGGGGGAGCAATCAGCCCCAGCATTTT
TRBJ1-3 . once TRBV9 CASSVGGQPSGNTIYF TGTGCCAGCAGCGTAGGAGGGCAGCCCTCTGGAAACACCATATATTTT
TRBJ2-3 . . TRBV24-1 CATSDSGFADTQYF TGTGCCACCAGTGATTCGGGGTTCGCAGATACGCAGTATTTT
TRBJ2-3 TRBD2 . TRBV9 CASSAGGRDTDTQYF TGTGCCAGCAGCGCGGGCGGGAGGGACACAGATACGCAGTATTTT
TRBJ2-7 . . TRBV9 CASSAGVSYEQYF TGTGCCAGCAGTGCCGGGGTTTCCTACGAGCAGTACTTC
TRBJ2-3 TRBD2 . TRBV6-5 CASSRTSGRADTQYF TGTGCCAGCAGCCGGACTAGCGGGAGAGCGGATACGCAGTATTTT
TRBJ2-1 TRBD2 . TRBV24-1 CATTRPSGSVNGLSYNEQFF TGTGCCACCACGCGACCTAGCGGGAGCGTCAACGGACTGTCCTACAATGAGCAGTTCTTC
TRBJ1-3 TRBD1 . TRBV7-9 CASSSTDRGPGNTIYF TGTGCCAGCAGCTCGACGGACAGGGGGCCTGGAAACACCATATATTTT
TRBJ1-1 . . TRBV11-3 CASSLGFNTEAFF TGTGCCAGCAGCTTAGGTTTTAACACTGAAGCTTTCTTT
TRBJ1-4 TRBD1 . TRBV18 CASSPLQTGRGEKLFF TGTGCCAGCTCACCACTCCAGACAGGGAGGGGTGAAAAACTGTTTTTT
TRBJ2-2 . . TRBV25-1 CASSEPAQGRAGELFF TGTGCCAGCAGTGAACCGGCCCAGGGAAGAGCCGGGGAGCTGTTTTTT
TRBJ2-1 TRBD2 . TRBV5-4 CASSLRASGGNEQFF TGTGCCAGCAGCTTGAGGGCTAGCGGGGGTAATGAGCAGTTCTTC
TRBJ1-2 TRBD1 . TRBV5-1 CASSPGDRGINYGYTF TGCGCCAGCAGCCCGGGGGACAGGGGAATAAACTATGGCTACACCTTC
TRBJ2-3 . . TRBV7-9 CASSPREVGTQYF TGTGCCAGCAGTCCCCGGGAAGTGGGTACGCAGTATTTT
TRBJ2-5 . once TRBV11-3 CASSLASSETQYF TGTGCCAGCAGCTTAGCTAGCTCGGAGACCCAGTACTTC
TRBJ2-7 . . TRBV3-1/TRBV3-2 CASSIRGTLGEQYF TGTGCCAGCAGCATCCGGGGGACCCTGGGGGAGCAGTACTTC
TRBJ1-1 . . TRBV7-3 CASSLYGLMNTEAFF TGTGCCAGCAGCTTATACGGACTAATGAACACTGAAGCTTTCTTT
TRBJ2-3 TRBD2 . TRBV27 CATAGGGTDTQYF TGTGCCACAGCGGGAGGAGGCACAGATACGCAGTATTTT
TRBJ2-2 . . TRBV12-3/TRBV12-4 CASSWARTGELFF TGTGCCAGCAGTTGGGCCCGCACCGGGGAGCTGTTTTTT
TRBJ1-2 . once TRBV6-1 CASSEGGREGYTF TGTGCCAGCAGTGAAGGAGGCAGGGAGGGCTACACCTTC
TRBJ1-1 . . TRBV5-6 CASSFLGAEAFF TGTGCCAGCAGCTTTTTGGGTGCTGAAGCTTTCTTT
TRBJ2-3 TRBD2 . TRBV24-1 CATSYSGLAGWDTQYF TGTGCCACCAGTTATTCCGGACTAGCGGGCTGGGATACGCAGTATTTT
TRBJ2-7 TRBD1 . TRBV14 CASSLGTGAPTYEQYF TGTGCCAGCAGCCTCGGGACAGGGGCGCCAACCTACGAGCAGTACTTC
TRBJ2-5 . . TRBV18 CASSRPDGVTQYF TGTGCCAGCTCGCGGCCAGATGGAGTGACCCAGTACTTC
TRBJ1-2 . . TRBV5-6 CASSSPGGGYGYTF TGTGCCAGCAGCTCGCCGGGAGGCGGCTATGGCTACACCTTC
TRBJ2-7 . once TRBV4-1 CASSQRTSYEQYF TGCGCCAGCAGCCAGAGGACTTCCTACGAGCAGTACTTC
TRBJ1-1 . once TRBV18 CASSPGTGNTEAFF TGTGCCAGCTCACCTGGGACGGGGAACACTGAAGCTTTCTTT
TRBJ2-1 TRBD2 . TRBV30 CAWSPSGIGDEQFF TGTGCCTGGAGTCCTAGCGGGATTGGCGATGAGCAGTTCTTC
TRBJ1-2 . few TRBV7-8 CAAGRLGSYGYTF TGTGCTGCGGGGCGATTGGGATCTTATGGCTACACCTTC
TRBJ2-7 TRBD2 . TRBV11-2 CASSLDWTSIGYEQYF TGTGCCAGCAGCTTAGATTGGACTAGCATTGGCTACGAGCAGTACTTC
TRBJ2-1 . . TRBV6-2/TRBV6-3 CASSYSPPGGVYNEQFF TGTGCCAGCAGTTACTCACCCCCCGGTGGGGTCTACAATGAGCAGTTCTTC
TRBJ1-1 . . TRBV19 CASSIWGPQGTEAFF TGTGCCAGTAGTATTTGGGGACCCCAAGGGACTGAAGCTTTCTTT
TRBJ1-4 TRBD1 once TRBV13 CASSLARGQGTNEKLFF TGTGCCAGCAGCTTAGCTAGGGGGCAGGGAACTAATGAAAAACTGTTTTTT
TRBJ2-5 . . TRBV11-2 CASTTKKETQYF TGTGCCAGCACAACGAAGAAGGAGACCCAGTACTTC
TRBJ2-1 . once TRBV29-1 CSVGKGLRSYNEQFF TGCAGCGTTGGTAAGGGTTTACGCTCCTACAATGAGCAGTTCTTC
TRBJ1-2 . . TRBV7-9 CASSLGQTFYGYTF TGTGCCAGCAGCTTAGGACAGACTTTCTATGGCTACACCTTC
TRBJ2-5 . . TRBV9 CASSVGGSQETQYF TGTGCCAGCAGCGTAGGGGGTAGTCAAGAGACCCAGTACTTC
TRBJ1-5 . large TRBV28 CATPGRDYSNQPQHF TGTGCCACCCCGGGCAGGGACTATAGCAATCAGCCCCAGCATTTT
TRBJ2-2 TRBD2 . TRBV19 CASSIGTSGRVGTGELFF TGTGCCAGTAGTATCGGCACTAGCGGGAGGGTTGGCACCGGGGAGCTGTTTTTT
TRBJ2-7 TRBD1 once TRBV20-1 CSAGQGDEQYF TGCAGTGCGGGACAGGGAGACGAGCAGTACTTC
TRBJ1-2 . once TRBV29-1 CSVSQEHHGYTF TGCAGCGTCTCACAGGAGCACCATGGCTACACCTTC
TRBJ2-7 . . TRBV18 CASSLGDFAEQYF TGTGCCAGCTCCCTTGGGGACTTCGCCGAGCAGTACTTC
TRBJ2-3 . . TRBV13 CASSQTGTTDTQYF TGTGCCAGCAGCCAAACCGGGACGACAGATACGCAGTATTTT
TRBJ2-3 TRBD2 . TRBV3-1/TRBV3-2 CASSPLAGGPTDTQYF TGTGCCAGCAGCCCGCTAGCGGGAGGGCCCACAGATACGCAGTATTTT
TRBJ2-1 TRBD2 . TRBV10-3 CAISGRLAGEVYNEQFF TGTGCCATCAGTGGACGACTAGCGGGAGAAGTCTACAATGAGCAGTTCTTC
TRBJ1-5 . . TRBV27 CASSLGALSNQPQHF TGTGCCAGCAGCTTGGGGGCTTTAAGCAATCAGCCCCAGCATTTT
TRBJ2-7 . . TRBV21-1 CASSKLSGYEQYF TGTGCCAGCAGCAAATTATCCGGCTACGAGCAGTACTTC
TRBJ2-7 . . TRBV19 CASSMVTSYEQYF TGTGCCAGTAGTATGGTGACATCCTACGAGCAGTACTTC
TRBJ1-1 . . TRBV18 CASSPRYDADEAFF TGTGCCAGCTCACCCCGGTACGACGCCGACGAAGCTTTCTTT